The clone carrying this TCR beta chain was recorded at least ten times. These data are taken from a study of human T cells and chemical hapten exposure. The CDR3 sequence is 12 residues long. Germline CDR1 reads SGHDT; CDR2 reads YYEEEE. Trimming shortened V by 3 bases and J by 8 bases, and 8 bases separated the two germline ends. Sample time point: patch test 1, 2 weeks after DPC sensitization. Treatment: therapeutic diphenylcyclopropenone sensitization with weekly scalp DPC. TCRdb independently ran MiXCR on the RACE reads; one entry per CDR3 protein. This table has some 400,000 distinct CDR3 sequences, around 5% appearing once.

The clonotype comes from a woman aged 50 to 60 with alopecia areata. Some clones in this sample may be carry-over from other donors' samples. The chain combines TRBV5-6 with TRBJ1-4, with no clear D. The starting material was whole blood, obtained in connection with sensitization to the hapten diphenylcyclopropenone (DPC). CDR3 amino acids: CASSSVKEKLFF. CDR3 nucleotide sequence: TGTGCCAGCAGCTCGGTGAAGGAAAAACTGTTTTTT.